These 10 T cell receptor beta chains originate from one sample sequenced in a study of blood T cells in healthy people across ages. A sample-barcoded 5' primer and a J-beta primer mix were used in a second PCR of about 7 to 12 cycles. Each CDR3 protein is one row after TCRdb ran MiXCR on the 5' RACE reads. The sample carries under 950,000 distinct CDR3 sequences, approximately 22% recorded once. The specimen was blood. All receptors come from a man between 70 and 80 years old in good health.

This clonotype came up a few times. V and J are TRBV12-3 or TRBV12-4 and TRBJ1-4; TRBD1 aligns across 11 bases. The CDR3 contains 12 residues. The J segment lost 7 bases and the V segment lost 8 bases, leaving 0 bases of the junction unmatched. Here the CDR3 DNA reads TGTGCCAGCGGGACAGGGGGTGAAAAACTGTTTTTT. As protein: CASGTGGEKLFF.

A word on this clonotype: A much larger clone lies a single base off, so this may be a read error. This rearrangement joins TRBV15 to TRBJ1-4; D remains unclear. V was shortened by 0 bases and J by 3 bases, with 2 bases between the two germline ends. This CDR3 contains 13 residues. Germline CDR1 LNHNV, CDR2 YYDKDF (reference sequence). The CDR3 nucleotides read TGTGCCACCAGCAGAGATGCTAATGAAAAACTGTTTTTT. As protein: CATSRDANEKLFF.

V usage is TRBV20-1 and J usage is TRBJ2-7, with 7 positions matching TRBD2. CDR1 is DFQATT and CDR2 is SNEGSKA in the germline V gene (reference sequence). The V gene end was trimmed by 0 bases and the J gene end by 6 bases; junction bases not matched to a gene: 8. This CDR3 has 14 residues. This CDR3 is CSARDRRTRSEQYF. CDR3 sequence (DNA): TGCAGTGCTAGAGATAGGAGGACTAGAAGCGAGCAGTACTTC.

This clonotype was observed a few times. The CDR3 protein is CASSLIEELFF. The DNA of the CDR3 is TGTGCCAGCAGTTTAATCGAGGAGCTGTTTTTT. The chain combines TRBV12-3 or TRBV12-4 with TRBJ2-2; D is unclear. V lost 2 bases, J lost 10 bases, and 5 bases lay in between. The CDR3 covers 11 residues.

This clonotype came up a few times. The gene calls are TRBV2 and TRBJ2-5; 7 positions match TRBD1. The trim removed 4 bases at V and 4 bases at J, leaving 3 bases unmatched. CDR1 is SNHLY and CDR2 is FYNNEI in the germline V gene. The CDR3 is 13 residues long. The CDR3: CASSGDRGETQYF. CDR3 coding DNA: TGTGCCAGCAGTGGGGACAGAGGAGAGACCCAGTACTTC.

The CDR3 sequence is CASSQGDRVQETQYF. CDR3 in DNA: TGCGCCAGCAGCCAAGGGGACAGGGTCCAAGAGACCCAGTACTTC. The gene calls are TRBV5-1 and TRBJ2-5, with 9 nucleotides matching TRBD1. CDR1 and CDR2 (germline): SGHRS, YFSETQ. After removal of 4 bases from V and 1 base from J, the junction contained 5 bases not matched to a gene. The CDR3 is made up of 15 amino acids.

This clonotype occurred a few times. V is TRBV30 and J is TRBJ1-2; D gene uncertain. CDR1 and CDR2 (germline): GTSNPN, SVGIG (reference sequence). The length of the CDR3 is 13 residues. Trimming removed 5 bases from V and 3 bases from J, with 13 bases in between. CDR3 sequence reads: CAWGRNSYYGYTF. DNA for the CDR3: TGTGCCTGGGGCAGGAACAGCTACTATGGCTACACCTTC.

This chain uses TRBV20-1 with TRBJ2-2; 11 nucleotides line up with TRBD2. Germline V gives CDR1 DFQATT, CDR2 SNEGSKA (reference sequence). Losses at the gene ends were 6 bases for V and 5 bases for J; bases not matched to a gene: 5. The CDR3 is 14 amino acids. CDR3 sequence (DNA): TGCAGTGCCACTAGCGGGAGTGGGACCGGGGAGCTGTTTTTT. Translation gives CSATSGSGTGELFF.

This clonotype was observed a handful of times. The chain uses TRBV5-1 and TRBJ1-1; the match to TRBD1 covers 7 bases. The J segment lost 5 bases and the V segment lost 2 bases, leaving 6 bases of the junction unmatched. CDR1 is SGHRS, CDR2 YFSETQ, per germline. The CDR3 has 14 amino acids. The chain's CDR3 is CASSFDRDETEAFF. CDR3 nucleotides: TGCGCCAGCAGCTTCGACAGGGATGAGACTGAAGCTTTCTTT.

The V gene is TRBV11-2, the J gene TRBJ1-4; D is unclear. Looked up from germline, CDR1 is SGHAT and CDR2 is FQNNGV. The V and J ends lost 5 bases and 3 bases respectively, with 13 bases between them. The CDR3 sequence is 15 residues long. The CDR3 is CASSPRRNSNEKLFF. The CDR3 DNA reads TGTGCCAGCAGCCCACGACGAAACTCTAATGAAAAACTGTTTTTT.